Only one count was recorded for the clone carrying this T cell receptor beta chain. Its target is unknown. Researchers ran the PCR with 60 Vbeta and 13 Jbeta primers. The table came from immunoSEQ multiplex PCR; TCRdb's copy has only in-frame clones and leaves some out. The top ten hold approximately 25% of the sample, which has some 65,000 clones, around 68% seen once. These data originate in a study of cytomegalovirus exposure and HLA in healthy donors. General study results and limits: As was reported, the HLA-A and HLA-B alleles of most subjects were accurately predicted from TCR beta sequences. As confirmed in vitro, a few CMV-associated chains were specific for CMV antigens.

Trimming removed 7 bases at V and 5 bases at J, with 21 bases between. Germline CDR1 SQVTM, CDR2 ANQGSEA. This CDR3 spans 15 amino acids. The sequence was collected from a man aged 45-65 years in good health and CMV-seropositive. This sequence joins TRBV29-1 and TRBJ2-1, with TRBD1 as a possible D gene (7 bases). The sequencing sample was made of PBMCs. CDR3 protein: CSAHRGAGRNNEQFF. The CDR3 DNA is TGCAGCGCTCACAGGGGTGCGGGACGAAACAATGAGCAGTTCTTC.